The 17 T cell receptor beta chains reported below all come from one sample, sequenced in a study of CD8+ T cells in alopecia areata. The authors extracted RNA and reverse transcribed it into cDNA as the sequencing template. The table came from immunoSEQ multiplex PCR; TCRdb's copy has only in-frame clones and leaves some out. Captured here are 200,000 to 300,000 clones, none seen once; the top ten comprise roughly 1.2%. Cutaneous lymph nodes were pooled and cells sorted by CD4, CD8alpha, NKG2D, NKG2ACE and more. The sample consisted of CD4+ T cells sorted from a lymph node. All receptors come from a C3H/HeJ mouse with alopecia areata. This strain's MHC haplotype is H2-k.

About this clone itself: Mouse germline and gene names are used. CDR3: CASGGRNTGQLYF. The DNA read from the CDR3 is TGTGCCAGCGGAGGCAGGAACACCGGG. The chain employs TRBV13-2 and TRBJ2-2; D remains ambiguous. The DNA ends 4 residues before the CDR3 does, and the rest of the CDR3 is filled in from the germline J gene. Germline V lookup: CDR1 NNHNN, CDR2 SYGAGS (reference sequence). V lost 5 bases and J lost 2, with 7 bases in between. This CDR3 region has 13 residues.

This clone was seen only a few times. Gene names and germline refer to mouse. CDR3 amino acids: CASSDALYAEQFF. The sequenced CDR3 bases are TGTGCCAGCAGTGATGCACTCTATGCT. This sequence joins TRBV13-1 and TRBJ2-1; D gene unclear. The read ends 4 residues before the CDR3 terminus; that terminus is restored from the germline J gene. Trimming removed 0 bases at V and 3 bases at J, with 4 bases between. CDR1 and CDR2 (germline): NSHNY, SYGAGN. The CDR3 runs 13 residues.

This clone was seen only a few times. The genes and germline here are from mouse. The read finishes 4 residues shy of the CDR3 end, and the germline J gene is used to complete it. The rearrangement links TRBV19 to TRBJ2-1; a possible D gene is TRBD1 (6 bases). CDR3 size: 13 residues. The germline CDR1 and CDR2 sequences are FNHDT and SITEND (reference sequence). V lost 5 bases and J 4 bases, leaving 10 bases between the germline ends. The sequenced part of the CDR3 DNA is TGTGCCAGCAGACAGGGACAATATGCT. Translating it yields CASRQGQYA. In full, the CDR3 reads CASRQGQYAEQFF.

In this sample, this clone turned up a few times. The genes and germline here are from mouse. Read coverage stops 4 residues before the CDR3 terminus; the germline J gene supplies the remainder. At the DNA level, this CDR3 is encoded by other sequences in the same sample as well. This sequence joins TRBV13-1 and TRBJ2-5, with TRBD1 identical over 12 bases. Per the germline V gene, CDR1 is NSHNY and CDR2 is SYGAGN. This CDR3 spans 14 amino acids. This CDR3 is CASSRDRGRDTQYF. The sequenced part of the CDR3 DNA is TGTGCCAGCAGTCGGGACAGGGGGCGGGAC.

The sample holds a few counts of this clone. The gene symbols are mouse symbols. The CDR3 extends 4 residues past the end of the read, so its final part is completed from the germline J gene. J is TRBJ1-2 and V is TRBV13-1; 7 nucleotides match TRBD1. Trimming at V came to 5 bases and at J to 0 bases, leaving 4 bases not matched to a gene. The CDR3 covers 14 residues. CDR1 is NSHNY and CDR2 is SYGAGN in the germline V gene. The sequenced CDR3 bases are TGTGCCAGCAGAGGGGACAGCTCAAACTCC. Its protein is CASRGDSSNS. The full-length CDR3 reads as CASRGDSSNSDYTF.

Details on this clone: Here the gene names and germline are mouse. The read ends 3 residues shy of where the CDR3 ends; the end is completed using the germline J gene. The chain couples TRBV13-2 to TRBJ1-6; no firm D call. TRBJ1-6 is an open reading frame, and its role is uncertain. The CDR3 runs 14 residues. V shed 0 bases and J shed 5 bases, with 6 bases lying between them. The germline V gene encodes CDR1 NNHNN and CDR2 SYGAGS (reference sequence). CDR3 sequence reads: CASGDAQHNSPLYF. CDR3 DNA, as far as it was read: TGTGCCAGCGGTGATGCCCAGCATAATTCGCCC.

A note on this clone: Genes and germline are mouse. The CDR3 end lies 4 residues beyond the end of the read and is filled in from the germline J gene. The chain has TRBV13-3 and TRBJ2-3; 12 bases agree with TRBD2. The CDR3 has 15 residues. Germline V gene sequence: CDR1 NNHDY, CDR2 SYVADS. V shed 5 bases and J 2 bases; nucleotides not matched to a gene: 3. The DNA read from the CDR3 is TGTGCCAGCAGGACTGGGGGGGCGAATGCAGAA. Translating gives CASRTGGANAE. The entire CDR3 protein reads CASRTGGANAETLYF.

The table lists this clone with a few counts. Each gene name is a mouse one. The read gets to within 4 residues of the CDR3 end, and the germline J gene fills in the rest. The chain has TRBV13-1 and TRBJ2-1; D is perhaps TRBD1 (5 bases). The V gene's germline CDR1 is NSHNY and CDR2 SYGAGN. This CDR3 is built from 13 residues. V was trimmed by 3 bases and J by 3 bases, leaving 7 bases between them. CDR3 DNA, as far as it was read: TGTGCCAGCAGTGGGAGGGGCTATGCT. Its translation: CASSGRGYA. The complete CDR3 sequence is CASSGRGYAEQFF.

A few counts support this clone. All gene names here are mouse names. Read sequence stops 4 residues before the CDR3 end, and the germline J gene provides the missing end. The chain uses TRBV19 and TRBJ2-3, with 8 bases matching TRBD2. CDR3 size: 17 residues. Germline assignment: CDR1 FNHDT and CDR2 SITEND (reference sequence). Trimming removed 3 bases from V and 0 bases from J; junction bases left unmatched: 9. The sequenced CDR3 bases are TGTGCCAGCAGTACCCTTTTACTGGGGGCTAGTGCAGAA. It encodes CASSTLLLGASAE. The whole CDR3 reads CASSTLLLGASAETLYF. Variable domain in full (rest from reference TRBV19 and TRBJ2-3): GGIITQTPKFLIGQEGQKLTLKCQQNFNHDTMYWYRQDSGKGLRLIYYSITENDLQKGDLSEGYDASREKKSSFSLTVTSAQKNEMAVFLCASSTLLLGASAETLYFGSGTRLTVL.

This clone was recorded a few times. Gene labels here are mouse ones. From the germline J gene comes the end of the CDR3, since the read stops 4 residues before it. Other DNA sequences in the same sample also yield this CDR3. This rearrangement joins TRBV19 to TRBJ2-2, with TRBD1 matching 8 bases. The CDR3 sequence is 15 residues long. Unmatched junction bases numbered 2, after V lost 4 bases and J lost 0 bases. Germline assignment: CDR1 FNHDT and CDR2 SITEND (reference sequence). The covered CDR3 bases are TGTGCCAGCAGTTTGGGACAGGCAAACACCGGG. Translation: CASSLGQANTG. From start to end, the CDR3 is CASSLGQANTGQLYF.

Of note for this clone: Genes and germline come from the mouse. Sequencing ends 4 residues short of the CDR3 end; the germline J gene provides the rest. This specimen includes other DNA sequences encoding the same CDR3. J is TRBJ1-2 and V is TRBV1, with TRBD1 matching over 8 bases. This CDR3 is 12 amino acids long. Looked up from germline, CDR1 is NSQYPW and CDR2 is LRSPGD (reference sequence). This CDR3 reads CTCSATGGDYTF. The sequenced part of the CDR3 DNA is TGCACCTGCAGTGCCACAGGGGGC.

This clone has just a few counts. Genes here carry mouse names. The missing CDR3 end, 3 residues past where the read stops, is filled in from the germline J gene. The chain combines TRBV13-1 with TRBJ1-6, with D possibly being TRBD1 (5 bases). TRBJ1-6 is annotated as an ORF whose role is uncertain. Germline V gene data show CDR1 as NSHNY and CDR2 as SYGAGN. The CDR3 is made up of 14 amino acids. The V gene lost 5 bases and the J gene lost 6 bases, with 12 bases spanning the gap. CDR3 protein: CASRNGGGNSPLYF. The sequenced part of the CDR3 DNA is TGTGCCAGCAGAAATGGGGGGGGTAATTCGCCC.

This clone turned up a few times. Genes and germline are mouse. With the read ending 4 residues before the CDR3 end, the germline J gene is used to fill in that end. The rearrangement joins TRBV17 to TRBJ2-5; 9 bases are shared with TRBD2. CDR3 length equals 14 residues. V was clipped by 7 bases and J by 2 bases; unmatched bases: 4. Looked up from germline, CDR1 is MNHDT and CDR2 is YYDKIL. CDR3 bases read: TGTGCTAGCATTCCGACTGGGGGCCAAGAC. Translated: CASIPTGGQD. The CDR3 in full is CASIPTGGQDTQYF.

This clone was found a few times. The listed genes are named as in mouse. The read stops 4 residues short of the end of the CDR3; the missing end is completed from the germline J gene. This chain uses TRBV5 with TRBJ1-1, with no clear D. Trimming stripped 2 bases from V and 4 bases from J, with 5 bases between. Germline lookup yields CDR1 LGHNA and CDR2 YNLKQL (reference sequence). The CDR3 totals 12 residues. CDR3 bases read: TGTGCCAGCAGCCAATCAAGCACA. This codes for CASSQSST. From start to end, the CDR3 is CASSQSSTEVFF.

A note on this clone: Here the gene names and germline are mouse. The observed sequence ends 4 residues before the CDR3 terminus, with the missing tail filled in from the germline J gene. The J gene is TRBJ2-2, the V gene TRBV13-3; D possibly corresponds to TRBD1 (7 bases). Trimming stripped 0 bases from V and 1 base from J, with 10 bases between. The CDR3 spans 16 residues. Germline V lookup: CDR1 NNHDY, CDR2 SYVADS. Here the CDR3 reads CASSDDRGLNTGQLYF. The CDR3 bases that were read are TGTGCCAGCAGTGATGACAGGGGACTAAACACCGGG.

Remarks on this clone: All gene names here are mouse names. The DNA ends 3 residues before the CDR3 does, and the rest of the CDR3 is filled in from the germline J gene. The genes are TRBV13-2 and TRBJ1-6; D might be TRBD1 (6 bases). TRBJ1-6 is recorded as an ORF, its role being uncertain. In germline, CDR1 is NNHNN, CDR2 SYGAGS (reference sequence). CDR3 size: 13 residues. Trimming pared 5 bases from V and 6 bases from J, leaving 9 bases between. The chain's CDR3 is CASGSGVNSPLYF. CDR3 bases read: TGTGCCAGCGGGTCAGGGGTTAATTCGCCC.

Notes on this clone: Any gene name here is a mouse gene name. The read is 4 residues too short to cover the CDR3 end, so that end is filled in from the germline J gene. The V call is TRBV31, the J call TRBJ2-2; D may be TRBD1 (6 bases). V was clipped by 0 bases and J by 3 bases, with 8 bases between them. There are 14 residues in the CDR3. Germline loops: CDR1 GKSSPN, CDR2 SITVG. CDR3 DNA, as far as it was read: TGTGCCTGGAGTCTACGGACAGACACCGGG. This sequence encodes CAWSLRTDTG. The full CDR3 protein reads CAWSLRTDTGQLYF.